This T cell receptor beta chain was sequenced for a study of blood T cells in healthy people across ages. A second PCR, run for roughly 7 to 12 cycles, used a sample-barcoded 5' primer plus a J-beta primer mix. TCRdb re-derived calls from the 5' RACE reads in MiXCR, one entry per CDR3 protein. This sample has about 500,000 distinct CDR3 sequences, with around 24% found just once. The germline V gene encodes CDR1 MNHEY and CDR2 SVGAGI. This CDR3 spans 14 amino acids. The ends were cut back, 5 bases at V and 5 bases at J, with 13 bases in the middle. This same sample was also taken into another study, of T cells of mothers and their children. In that study: The authors found no persistent microchimeric T cell clones.

J is TRBJ2-4 and V is TRBV6-5; the D gene could be TRBD1 or TRBD2 (6 bases each). Sequenced input: blood. The receptor comes from a boy aged 5-17 years in good health. The CDR3: CASSIGGFENIQYF. For the CDR3, the DNA is TGTGCCAGCAGTATAGGGGGGTTCGAAAACATTCAGTACTTC.